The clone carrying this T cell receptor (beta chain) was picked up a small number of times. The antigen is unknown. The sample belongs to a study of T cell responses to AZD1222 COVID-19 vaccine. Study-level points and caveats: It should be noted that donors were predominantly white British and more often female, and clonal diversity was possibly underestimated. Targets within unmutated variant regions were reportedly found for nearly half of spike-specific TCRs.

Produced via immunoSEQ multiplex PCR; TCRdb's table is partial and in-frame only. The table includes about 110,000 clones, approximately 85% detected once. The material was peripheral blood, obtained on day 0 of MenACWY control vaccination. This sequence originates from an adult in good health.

The CDR3 reads CASSDPQAGNYEQYF. CDR3 sequence (DNA): TGTGCCAGCAGCGACCCCCAGGCAGGGAACTACGAGCAGTACTTC. The chain uses TRBV27 and TRBJ2-7; TRBD1 is a possible D gene (5 bases). The CDR3 totals 15 residues. Germline CDR1 reads MNHEY; CDR2 reads SMNVEV (reference sequence). The V gene lost 6 bases and the J gene lost 3 bases, with 18 bases spanning the gap.